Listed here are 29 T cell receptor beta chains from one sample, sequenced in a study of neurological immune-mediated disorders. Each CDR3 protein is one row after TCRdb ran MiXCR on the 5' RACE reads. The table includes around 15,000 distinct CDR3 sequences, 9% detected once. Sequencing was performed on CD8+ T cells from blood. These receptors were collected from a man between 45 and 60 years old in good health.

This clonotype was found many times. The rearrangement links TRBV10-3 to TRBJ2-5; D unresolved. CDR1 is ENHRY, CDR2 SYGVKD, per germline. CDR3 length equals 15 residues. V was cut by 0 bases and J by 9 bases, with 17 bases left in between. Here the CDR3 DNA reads TGTGCCATCAGTGAGTCGACCGGGCTGGAGATGGCCCAGTACTTC. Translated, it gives CAISESTGLEMAQYF.

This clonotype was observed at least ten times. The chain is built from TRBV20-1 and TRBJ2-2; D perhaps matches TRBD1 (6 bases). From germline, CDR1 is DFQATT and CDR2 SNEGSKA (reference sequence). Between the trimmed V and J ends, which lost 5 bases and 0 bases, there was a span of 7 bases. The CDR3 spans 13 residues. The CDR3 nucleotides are TGCAGTGCTGGGACACCGAACACCGGGGAGCTGTTTTTT. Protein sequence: CSAGTPNTGELFF.

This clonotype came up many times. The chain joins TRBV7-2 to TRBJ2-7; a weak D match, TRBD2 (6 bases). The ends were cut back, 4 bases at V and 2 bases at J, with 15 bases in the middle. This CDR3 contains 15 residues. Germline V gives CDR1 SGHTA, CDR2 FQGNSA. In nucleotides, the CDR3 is TGTGCCAGCAGCTCAAGGGACTCGACGGCCTACGAGCAGTACTTC. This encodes CASSSRDSTAYEQYF.

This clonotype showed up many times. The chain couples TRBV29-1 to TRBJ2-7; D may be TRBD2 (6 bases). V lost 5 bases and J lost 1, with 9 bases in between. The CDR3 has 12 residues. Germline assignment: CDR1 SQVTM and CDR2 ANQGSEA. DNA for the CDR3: TGCAGCGTTATTAGCGGTTCCTACGAGCAGTACTTC. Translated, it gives CSVISGSYEQYF.

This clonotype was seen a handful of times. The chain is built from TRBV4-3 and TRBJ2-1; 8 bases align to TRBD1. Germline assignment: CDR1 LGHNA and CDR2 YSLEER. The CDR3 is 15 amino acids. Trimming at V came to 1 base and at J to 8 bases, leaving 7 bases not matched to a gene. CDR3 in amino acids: CASSQGTGPVDEQFF. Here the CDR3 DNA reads TGCGCCAGCAGCCAAGGGACAGGGCCGGTCGATGAGCAGTTCTTC.

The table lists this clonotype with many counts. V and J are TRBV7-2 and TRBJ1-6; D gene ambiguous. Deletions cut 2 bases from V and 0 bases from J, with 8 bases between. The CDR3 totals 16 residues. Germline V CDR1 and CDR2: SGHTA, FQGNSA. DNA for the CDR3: TGTGCCAGCAGCTTATACCCAGGCTCCTATAATTCACCCCTCCACTTT. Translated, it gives CASSLYPGSYNSPLHF.

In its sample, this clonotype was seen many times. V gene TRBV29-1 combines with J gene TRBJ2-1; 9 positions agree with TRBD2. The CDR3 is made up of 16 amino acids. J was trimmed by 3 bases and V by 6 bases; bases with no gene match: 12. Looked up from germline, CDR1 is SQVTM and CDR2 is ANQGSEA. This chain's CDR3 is CSVGKGTSGFYNEQFF. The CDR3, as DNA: TGCAGCGTCGGGAAGGGTACTAGCGGGTTCTACAATGAGCAGTTCTTC.

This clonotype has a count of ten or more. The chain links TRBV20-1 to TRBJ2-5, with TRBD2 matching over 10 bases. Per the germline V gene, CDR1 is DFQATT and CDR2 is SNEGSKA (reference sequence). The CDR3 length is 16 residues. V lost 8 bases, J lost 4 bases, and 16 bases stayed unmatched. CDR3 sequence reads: CSSTLYLAGVGETQYF. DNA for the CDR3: TGCAGTTCCACGCTATATCTAGCGGGAGTGGGAGAGACCCAGTACTTC.

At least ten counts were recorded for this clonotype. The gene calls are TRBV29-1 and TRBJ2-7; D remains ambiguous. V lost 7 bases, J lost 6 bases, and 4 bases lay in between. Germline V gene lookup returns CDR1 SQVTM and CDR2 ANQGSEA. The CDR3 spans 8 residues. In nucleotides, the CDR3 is TGCAGCGGCCCCGAGCAGTACTTC. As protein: CSGPEQYF.

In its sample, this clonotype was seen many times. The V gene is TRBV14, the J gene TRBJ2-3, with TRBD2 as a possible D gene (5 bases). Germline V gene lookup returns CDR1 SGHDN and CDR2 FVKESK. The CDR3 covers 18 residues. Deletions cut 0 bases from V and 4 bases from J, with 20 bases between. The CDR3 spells CASSQDGGAVVRPDTQYF. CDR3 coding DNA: TGTGCCAGCAGCCAAGATGGAGGAGCGGTAGTCCGCCCAGATACGCAGTATTTT.

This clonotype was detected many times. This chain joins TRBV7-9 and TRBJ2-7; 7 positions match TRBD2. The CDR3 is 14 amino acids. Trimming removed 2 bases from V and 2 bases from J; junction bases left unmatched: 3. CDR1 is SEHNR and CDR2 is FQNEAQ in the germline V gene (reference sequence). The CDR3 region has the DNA TGTGCCAGCAGCTTACTAGCGGACCCCTACGAGCAGTACTTC. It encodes CASSLLADPYEQYF.

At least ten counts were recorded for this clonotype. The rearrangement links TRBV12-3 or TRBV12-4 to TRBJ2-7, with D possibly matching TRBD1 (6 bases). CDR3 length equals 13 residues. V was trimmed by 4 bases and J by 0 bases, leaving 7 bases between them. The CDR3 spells CASSYRDSYEQYF. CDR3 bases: TGTGCCAGCAGTTACAGGGACTCCTACGAGCAGTACTTC.

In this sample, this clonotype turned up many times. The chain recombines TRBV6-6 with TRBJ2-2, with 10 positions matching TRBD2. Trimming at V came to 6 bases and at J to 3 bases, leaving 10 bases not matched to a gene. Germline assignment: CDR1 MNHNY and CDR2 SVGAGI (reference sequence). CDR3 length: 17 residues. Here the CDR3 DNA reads TGTGCCAGCAGCTCCCCTACTAGCGGGATAGACACCGGGGAGCTGTTTTTT. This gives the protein CASSSPTSGIDTGELFF.

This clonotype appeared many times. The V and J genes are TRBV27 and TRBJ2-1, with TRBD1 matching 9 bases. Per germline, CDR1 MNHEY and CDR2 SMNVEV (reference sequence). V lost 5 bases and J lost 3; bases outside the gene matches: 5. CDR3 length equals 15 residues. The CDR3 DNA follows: TGTGCCAGCAGTATCCGGACAGGGGACTACAATGAGCAGTTCTTC. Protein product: CASSIRTGDYNEQFF.

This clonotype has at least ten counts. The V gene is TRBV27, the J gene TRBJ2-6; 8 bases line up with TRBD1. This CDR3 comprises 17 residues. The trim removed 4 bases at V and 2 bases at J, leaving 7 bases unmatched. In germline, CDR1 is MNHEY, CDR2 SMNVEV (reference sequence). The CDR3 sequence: CASSSRGQEAGANVLTF. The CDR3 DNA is TGTGCCAGCAGTTCCCGGGGACAGGAGGCTGGGGCCAACGTCCTGACTTTC.

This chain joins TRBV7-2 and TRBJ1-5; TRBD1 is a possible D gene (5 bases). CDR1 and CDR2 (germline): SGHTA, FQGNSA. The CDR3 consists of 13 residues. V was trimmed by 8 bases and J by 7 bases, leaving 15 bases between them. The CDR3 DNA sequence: TGTGCCAGCGAATTCGGGGGAGGACAGCCCCAGCATTTT. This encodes CASEFGGGQPQHF.

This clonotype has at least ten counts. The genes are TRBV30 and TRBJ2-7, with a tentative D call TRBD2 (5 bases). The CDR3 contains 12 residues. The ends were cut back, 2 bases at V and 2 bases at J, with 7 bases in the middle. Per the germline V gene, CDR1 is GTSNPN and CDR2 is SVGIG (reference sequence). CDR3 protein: CAWSTGTYEQYF. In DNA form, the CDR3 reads TGTGCCTGGAGTACCGGGACCTACGAGCAGTACTTC.

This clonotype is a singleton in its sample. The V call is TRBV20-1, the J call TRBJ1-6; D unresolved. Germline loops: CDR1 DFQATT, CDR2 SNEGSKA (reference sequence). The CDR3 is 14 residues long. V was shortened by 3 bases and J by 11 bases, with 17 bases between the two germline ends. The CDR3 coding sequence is TGCAGTGCTAGTTCCCGACTGCTCGGACCACCCCTCCACTTT. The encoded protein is CSASSRLLGPPLHF.

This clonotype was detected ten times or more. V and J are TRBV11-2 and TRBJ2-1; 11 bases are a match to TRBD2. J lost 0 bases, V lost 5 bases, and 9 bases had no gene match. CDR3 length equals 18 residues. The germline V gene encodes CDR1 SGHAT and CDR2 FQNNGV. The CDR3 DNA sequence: TGTGCCAGCAGCCAACTAGCGGGAGAGGATAGCTCCTACAATGAGCAGTTCTTC. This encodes CASSQLAGEDSSYNEQFF.

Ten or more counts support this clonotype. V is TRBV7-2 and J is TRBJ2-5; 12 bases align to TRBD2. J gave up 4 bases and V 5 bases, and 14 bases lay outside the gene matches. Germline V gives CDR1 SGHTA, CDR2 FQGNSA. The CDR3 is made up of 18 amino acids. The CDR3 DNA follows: TGTGCCAGCAGCAAGCGACTAGCGGGGGCCCCGCTAGGAGAGACCCAGTACTTC. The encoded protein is CASSKRLAGAPLGETQYF.

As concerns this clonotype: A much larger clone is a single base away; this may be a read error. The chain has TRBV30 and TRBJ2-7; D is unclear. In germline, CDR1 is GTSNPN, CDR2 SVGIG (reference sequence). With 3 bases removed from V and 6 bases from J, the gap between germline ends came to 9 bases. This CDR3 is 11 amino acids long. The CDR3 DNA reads TGTGCCTGGAGCCATGGTGGCGAGCAGTACTTC. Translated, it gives CAWSHGGEQYF.

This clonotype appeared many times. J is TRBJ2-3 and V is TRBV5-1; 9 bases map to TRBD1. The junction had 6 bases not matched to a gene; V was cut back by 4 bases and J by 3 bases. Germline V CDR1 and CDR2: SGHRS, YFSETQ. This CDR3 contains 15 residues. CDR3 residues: CASSPGTGSTDTQYF. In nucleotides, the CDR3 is TGCGCCAGCAGCCCGGGGACAGGGAGTACAGATACGCAGTATTTT.

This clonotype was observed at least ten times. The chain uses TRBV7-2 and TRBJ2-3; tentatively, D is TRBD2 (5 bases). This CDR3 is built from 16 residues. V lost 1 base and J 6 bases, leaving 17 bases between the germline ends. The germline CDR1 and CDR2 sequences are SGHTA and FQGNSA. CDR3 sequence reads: CASSLVSVRAGDTQYF. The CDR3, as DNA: TGTGCCAGCAGCTTAGTGTCCGTGCGGGCCGGGGATACGCAGTATTTT.

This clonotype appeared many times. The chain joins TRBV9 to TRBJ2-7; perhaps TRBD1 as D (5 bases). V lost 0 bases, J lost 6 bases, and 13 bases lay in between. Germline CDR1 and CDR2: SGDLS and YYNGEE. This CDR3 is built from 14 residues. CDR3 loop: CASSVELSGFEQYF. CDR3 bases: TGTGCCAGCAGCGTAGAGCTCTCAGGGTTCGAGCAGTACTTC.

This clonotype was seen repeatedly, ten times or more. The CDR3 DNA follows: TGCAGTGCTAGAGATCAACTAGCGGGAGGACCAGATACGCAGTATTTT. It is translated as CSARDQLAGGPDTQYF. The rearrangement uses TRBV20-1 and TRBJ2-3; 12 bases line up with TRBD2. The CDR3 sequence is 16 residues long. J lost 4 bases, V lost 0 bases, and 5 bases had no gene match. CDR1 and CDR2 from the germline V gene are DFQATT and SNEGSKA (reference sequence).

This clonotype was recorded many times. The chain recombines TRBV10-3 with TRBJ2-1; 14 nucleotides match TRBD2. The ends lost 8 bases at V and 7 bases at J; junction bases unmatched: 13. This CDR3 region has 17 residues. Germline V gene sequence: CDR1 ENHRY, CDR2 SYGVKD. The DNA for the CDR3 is TGTGCCATCGAGGAAGGGGGTGGACTAGCGGGAGGAAATGAGCAGTTCTTC. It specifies CAIEEGGGLAGGNEQFF.

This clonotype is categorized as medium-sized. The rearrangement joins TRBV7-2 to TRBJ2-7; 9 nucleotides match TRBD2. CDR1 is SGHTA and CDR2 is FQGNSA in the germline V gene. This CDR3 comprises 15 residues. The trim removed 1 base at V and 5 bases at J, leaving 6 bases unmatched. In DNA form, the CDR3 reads TGTGCCAGCAGCTTAGGCCTAGCGGGAAGCGACGAGCAGTACTTC. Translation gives CASSLGLAGSDEQYF.

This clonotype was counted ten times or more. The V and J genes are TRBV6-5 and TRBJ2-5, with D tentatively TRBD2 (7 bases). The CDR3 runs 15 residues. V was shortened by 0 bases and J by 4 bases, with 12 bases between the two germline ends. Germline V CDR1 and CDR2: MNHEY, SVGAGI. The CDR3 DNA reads TGTGCCAGCAGTTACTCCCCTCGGGGGGCAGAGACCCAGTACTTC. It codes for CASSYSPRGAETQYF.

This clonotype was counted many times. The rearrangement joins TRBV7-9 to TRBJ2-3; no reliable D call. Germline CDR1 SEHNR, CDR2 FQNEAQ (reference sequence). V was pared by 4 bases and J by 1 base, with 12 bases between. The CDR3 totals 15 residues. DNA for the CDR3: TGTGCCAGCAGCTCAATAACAAAGGGCACAGATACGCAGTATTTT. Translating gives CASSSITKGTDTQYF. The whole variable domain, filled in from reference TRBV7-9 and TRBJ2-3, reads DTGVSQNPRHKITKRGQNVTFRCDPISEHNRLYWYRQTLGQGPEFLTYFQNEAQLEKSRLLSDRFSAERPKGSFSTLEIQRTEQGDSAMYLCASSSITKGTDTQYFGPGTRLTVL.